This T cell receptor (beta chain) was sequenced in a study of T-cell memory formation after mild COVID-19. Per germline, CDR1 MNHNS and CDR2 SASEGT. Trimming cost V 6 bases and J 2 bases, with 4 bases left between them. The CDR3 consists of 11 residues. Regarding this clonotype: What it recognizes is unknown.

5'RACE, which relied on constant-segment primers, yielded TCR alpha and TCR beta cDNA libraries carrying sample barcodes and UMIs. Each CDR3 protein gets one entry after TCRdb re-called the 5' RACE reads with MiXCR. The sample lists about 360,000 distinct CDR3 sequences, approximately 12% occurring once. General study points: Contracting CD4+ clones lay largely in CM and EM, with CD8+ ones residing in EMRA. There were some responding clones in pre-infection memory, which suggested that cross-reactive memory had joined.

The genes are TRBV6-1 and TRBJ2-5; D is unclear. The sequence came from a man younger than 35 who had mild COVID-19 (a few samples of this study predate the infection). Cell type and time point are not known. The specimen was PBMCs or a T cell subset sorted from them (not recorded which). The CDR3 here is CASRWQETQYF. The CDR3 coding sequence is TGTGCCAGCAGATGGCAAGAGACCCAGTACTTC.